This T cell receptor beta chain was sequenced during a study of T cell responses to AZD1222 COVID-19 vaccine (dated by TCRdb to the early 2020s). Concerning the study at large: A total of approximately 240 trial participants underwent TCR sequencing, of whom roughly 210 had received two doses of AZD1222 and some 25 had received two doses of the MenACWY control vaccine. Trial participants were enrolled by age into subgroups of 18-55, 56-69 and 70-plus years, and around 150, 28 and 57 TCR-sequenced participants, respectively, were included in these subgroups.

The CDR3 measures 16 amino acids from cysteine to phenylalanine. CDR3 DNA only is kept here, 48 bases in frame from base 1. According to the germline V gene, CDR1 reads MNHEY and CDR2 reads SVGEGT. Clipping removes 6 bases from V and 1 base from J, with 8 as the unmatched junction base count. Explained via the paper, the time point label denotes: about 28 days (+/-7) after the second vaccine dose. AZD1222 recipients given second doses at about 4 weeks or at about 12 weeks were pooled, since spike-specific TCR depth and breadth were not found to differ between the two schedules. Samples from vaccinated people were obtained from the UK trials COV001 and COV002, which included a single-blind randomized controlled phase 2/3 trial of AZD1222 (ChAdOx1 nCoV-19) in healthy adults. For TCRbeta chain sequencing, PBMC samples from trial participants were taken at day 0 and at day 28 after the second dose. The CDR3 regions of human TCRbeta chains were analyzed by immunosequencing. Concerning the study's data processing: Repertoire TCRs were checked for matches against a reference library of SARS-CoV-2-specific TCRs that had been generated using the MIRA antigen-specificity platform. Breadth was defined as the fraction of unique TCRs that were SARS-CoV-2-associated, and depth was defined as the fraction of total T cells that were SARS-CoV-2-associated. Using the MIRA data, every spike-specific TCR was mapped to the spike region that the TCR reacted to and assigned to either a CD4 or a CD8 class. Log10-transformed breadth and depth values were compared by one-way ANOVA with Sidak's multiple comparisons tests. TCRdb stores this immuneACCESS table with in-frame sequences only. Part of the clones is absent; in the studies checked, under half of the shortfall reflects unresolved V genes, and no reason is known for the rest. Clone size and V and J calls were adopted from that table, with D and trimming inferred from the DNA. A total of approximately 75,000 clones appear in this sample, 87% of them only once. Of the sample, 18% falls within the top ten clones.

Of note for this clone: It lacks a known antigen. Base qualities are missing; no much larger clone stands one base away.

General conclusions and limits of the study: No day 14 peak-response samples were available, so repertoires were characterized only after the peak T cell response. Reportedly, almost half of the unique spike-specific TCRs recognized epitopes lying outside the regions that are mutated in the B.1.351 and B.1.1.7 variants. Conclusions about previously exposed vaccinees are limited because only five to seven AZD1222 recipients were SARS-CoV-2 seropositive at baseline. The vaccine-associated CD4 TCRs covered the entire spike protein, and the dominant responses fell in regions 160-218 and 743-854. Most participants were white British and females outnumbered males, and the authors suggested that clonal diversity may have been underestimated. The 56-69-year group was small, and its depth increase did not reach significance, likely because of low power. A significant rise in spike-specific TCR breadth and depth was observed after two AZD1222 doses relative to day 0 and relative to MenACWY recipients.

The starting material was peripheral blood, obtained 28 days after the second AZD1222 dose. The sequence joins TRBV6-2 or TRBV6-3 to TRBJ1-5; the junction holds 8 bases that match TRBD1. The TCR sequence derives from an adult who received the AZD1222 COVID-19 vaccine. The DNA sequence is given as TGTGCCAGCAGCCCAAGCGGACAGGGAAGCAATCAGCCCCAGCATTTT. Protein translation: CASSPSGQGSNQPQHF.